The subject of this entry is one T cell receptor beta chain. Its antigen is unknown. The sample belongs to a study of cytomegalovirus exposure and HLA in healthy donors. V shed 1 base and J shed 8 bases, with 9 bases lying between them. The CDR3 length is 12 residues. Per the germline V gene, CDR1 is SGHDT and CDR2 is YYEEEE. The PCR used 60 Vbeta and 13 Jbeta primers. Profiled with immunoSEQ multiplex PCR; TCRdb holds only in-frame clones, not every one. The repertoire holds 100,000 to 150,000 clones, with about 83% as singletons. Study-level points and caveats: Later analysis placed DRB1 highest and HLA-C lowest in TCR association rates, which differed by HLA locus.

This sequence joins TRBV5-6 and TRBJ1-2; unclear D gene. The TCR was taken from a girl aged 2 to 9 in good health and CMV-seronegative. Source material: PBMCs. The CDR3 coding sequence is TGTGCCAGCAGCTTGTCGGCGGTGGGCTACACCTTC. This sequence encodes CASSLSAVGYTF.